Reported below is one T cell receptor beta chain. The clone's antigen remains unknown. No clone much larger than this one lies a single base away; base qualities are absent. The source of the sample is a study of cytomegalovirus exposure and HLA in healthy donors (dated by TCRdb to the late 2010s). Regarding the complete study: The 500 to 800 repertoires of the first cohort and the 110 or so validation repertoires were produced on the same platform, according to a later analysis. The aim of the study was to test whether cataloging public T cell receptors could identify signatures of past pathogen exposure. Besides the first cohort of about 730 subjects, a separate validation cohort made up of over a hundred different subjects was used. High-throughput TCR immunosequencing, statistical association of individual TCRs with disease status, and machine learning were combined to predict cytomegalovirus infection status.

On the study overall, not on this receptor specifically: Cytomegalovirus status was reported to be diagnosed by the classifier with high specificity and sensitivity in both the original and validation cohorts. Most TCR sequences were seen in very few donors, while some public TCRs were found in many individuals. Of the cluster scores, 90% to 95% were above 0 in a later analysis, which found that TCRs clustered in the first cohort also tended to co-occur in the approximately 130 validation repertoires. All 120 or so repertoires were used to score co-occurrence in the validation cohort in a later analysis, because that analysis had no HLA typing for the cohort. In vitro tests confirmed that a few of the cytomegalovirus-associated TCR beta chains recognize cytomegalovirus antigens. It was suggested by the authors that the approach could potentially be generalized to other disease states and immunological phenotypes. The study gave a list of over 150 TCR beta chains associated with cytomegalovirus.

The donors were included in the validation cohort of roughly 130 subjects, a group kept apart from the roughly 670-subject first cohort. The germline V gene provides CDR1 SQVTM and CDR2 ANQGSEA. The germline V and J ends show losses of 0 bases and 5 bases respectively, and no gene match explains 15 bases of the junction. The CDR3 covers 18 residues, taking in both the cysteine and the phenylalanine. Only the CDR3 part of the read is kept: 54 bases, read in frame from the first base. The library was generated by the immunoSEQ multiplex PCR assay. Concerning the study's data processing: A statistical classification framework was built for diagnosing cytomegalovirus status from the catalog of TCR beta chain sequences. As stored in TCRdb, this immuneACCESS dataset retains in-frame rearrangements with V and J assigned. A fraction of the clones does not appear; measured against another copy, unresolved V genes explain less than half of the discrepancy, and the remainder lacks a known reason. Clonal size and the V and J genes are those of that table, whereas D and trimming came from the DNA. Across this sample there are under 140,000 clones, with approximately 89% seen only once. The top ten clonotypes cover 1.5% to 2% of the sample.

The specimen sequenced was PBMCs. The clonotype originates from a woman under 30 in good health and CMV-seronegative. The chain is encoded by TRBV29-1 joined to TRBJ2-3; 9 middle bases align to TRBD2. The CDR3 here reads CSVEDLGSSSGGLDTQYF. The nucleotides read TGCAGCGTTGAAGATCTAGGATCGTCCAGCGGGGGGCTAGATACGCAGTATTTT.